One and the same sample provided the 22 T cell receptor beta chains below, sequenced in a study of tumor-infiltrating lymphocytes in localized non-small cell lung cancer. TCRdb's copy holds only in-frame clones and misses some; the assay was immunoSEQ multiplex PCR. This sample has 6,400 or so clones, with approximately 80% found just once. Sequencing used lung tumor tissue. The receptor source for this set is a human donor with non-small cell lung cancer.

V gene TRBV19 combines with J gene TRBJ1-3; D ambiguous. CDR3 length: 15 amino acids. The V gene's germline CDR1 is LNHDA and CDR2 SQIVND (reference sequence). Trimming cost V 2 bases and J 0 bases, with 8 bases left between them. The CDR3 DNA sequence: TGTGCCAGTAGTATAAGCGGAATCTCTGGAAACACCATATATTTT. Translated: CASSISGISGNTIYF.

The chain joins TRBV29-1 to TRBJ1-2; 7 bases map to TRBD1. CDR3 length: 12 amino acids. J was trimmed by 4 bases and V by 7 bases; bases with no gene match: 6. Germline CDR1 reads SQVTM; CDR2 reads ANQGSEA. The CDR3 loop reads CSGKTGSYGYTF. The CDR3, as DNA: TGCAGCGGCAAGACAGGGTCCTATGGCTACACCTTC.

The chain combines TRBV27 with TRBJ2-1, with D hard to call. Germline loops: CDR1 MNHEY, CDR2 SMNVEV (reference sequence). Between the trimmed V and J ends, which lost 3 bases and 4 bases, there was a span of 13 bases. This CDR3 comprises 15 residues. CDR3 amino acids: CASSFKAETYNEQFF. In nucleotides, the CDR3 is TGTGCCAGCAGTTTTAAGGCGGAAACTTACAATGAGCAGTTCTTC.

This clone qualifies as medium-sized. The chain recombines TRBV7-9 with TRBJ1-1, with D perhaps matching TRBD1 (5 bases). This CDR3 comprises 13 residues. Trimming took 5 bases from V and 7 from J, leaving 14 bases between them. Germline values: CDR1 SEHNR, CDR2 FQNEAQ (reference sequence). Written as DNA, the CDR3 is TGTGCCAGCAGCCCGGGGTCAACAGGTGAAGCTTTCTTT. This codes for CASSPGSTGEAFF.

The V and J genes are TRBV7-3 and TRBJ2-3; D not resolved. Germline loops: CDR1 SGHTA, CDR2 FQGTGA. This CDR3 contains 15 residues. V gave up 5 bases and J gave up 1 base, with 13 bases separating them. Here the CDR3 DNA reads TGTGCCAGCAGCCCCTGGGGTCTTCGCACAGATACGCAGTATTTT. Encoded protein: CASSPWGLRTDTQYF. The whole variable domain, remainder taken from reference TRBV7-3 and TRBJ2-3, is GAGVSQTPSNKVTEKGKYVELRCDPISGHTALYWYRQSLGQGPEFLIYFQGTGAADDSGLPNDRFFAVRPEGSVSTLKIQRTERGDSAVYLCASSPWGLRTDTQYFGPGTRLTVL.

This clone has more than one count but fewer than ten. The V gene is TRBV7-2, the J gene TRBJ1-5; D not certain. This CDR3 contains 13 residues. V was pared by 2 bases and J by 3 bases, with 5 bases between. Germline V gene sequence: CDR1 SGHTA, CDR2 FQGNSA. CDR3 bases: TGTGCCAGCAGCTTAAGGGTCAATCAGCCCCAGCATTTT. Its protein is CASSLRVNQPQHF.

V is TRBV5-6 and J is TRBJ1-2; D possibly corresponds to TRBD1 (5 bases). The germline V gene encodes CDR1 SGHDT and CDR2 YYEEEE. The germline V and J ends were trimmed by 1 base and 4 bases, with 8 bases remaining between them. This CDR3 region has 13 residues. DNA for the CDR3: TGTGCCAGCAGCTTGAGGGGAAGCTATGGCTACACCTTC. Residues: CASSLRGSYGYTF.

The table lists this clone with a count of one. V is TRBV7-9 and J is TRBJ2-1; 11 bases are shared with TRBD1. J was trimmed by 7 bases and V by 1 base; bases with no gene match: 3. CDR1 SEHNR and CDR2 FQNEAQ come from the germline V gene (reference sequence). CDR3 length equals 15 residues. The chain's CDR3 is CASSLGTGGTNEQFF. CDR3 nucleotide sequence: TGTGCCAGCAGCTTAGGGACAGGGGGCACGAATGAGCAGTTCTTC.

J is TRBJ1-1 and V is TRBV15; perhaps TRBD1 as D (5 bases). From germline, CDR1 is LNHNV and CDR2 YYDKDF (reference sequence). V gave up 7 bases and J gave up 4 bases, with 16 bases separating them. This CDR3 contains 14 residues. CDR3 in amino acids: CATKDSGLGTEAFF. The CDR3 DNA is TGTGCCACCAAGGATTCAGGGTTAGGCACTGAAGCTTTCTTT.

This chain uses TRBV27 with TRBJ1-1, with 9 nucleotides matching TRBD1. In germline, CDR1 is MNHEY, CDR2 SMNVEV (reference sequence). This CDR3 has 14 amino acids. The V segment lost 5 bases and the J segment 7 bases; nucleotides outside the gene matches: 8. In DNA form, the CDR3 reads TGTGCCAGCAGTAGACCGGGACAGGGAGGTGAAGCTTTCTTT. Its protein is CASSRPGQGGEAFF.

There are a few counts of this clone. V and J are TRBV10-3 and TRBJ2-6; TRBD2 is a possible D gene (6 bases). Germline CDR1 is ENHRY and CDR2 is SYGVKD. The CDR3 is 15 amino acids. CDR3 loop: CVTGPGAAGANVLTF. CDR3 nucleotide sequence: TGTGTCACGGGACCGGGAGCGGCCGGGGCCAACGTCCTGACTTTC.

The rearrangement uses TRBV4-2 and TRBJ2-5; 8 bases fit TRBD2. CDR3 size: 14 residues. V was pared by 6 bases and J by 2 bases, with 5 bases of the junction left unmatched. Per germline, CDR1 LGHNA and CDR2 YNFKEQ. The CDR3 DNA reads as TGTGCCAGCAGAGCGGGGGTCGGGCAAGAGACCCAGTACTTC. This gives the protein CASRAGVGQETQYF.

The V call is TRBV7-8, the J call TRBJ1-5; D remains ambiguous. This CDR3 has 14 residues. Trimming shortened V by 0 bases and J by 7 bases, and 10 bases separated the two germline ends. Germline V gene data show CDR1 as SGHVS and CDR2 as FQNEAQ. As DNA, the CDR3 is TGTGCCAGCAGCTTAGCAGGACTCTACCAGCCCCAGCATTTT. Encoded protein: CASSLAGLYQPQHF.

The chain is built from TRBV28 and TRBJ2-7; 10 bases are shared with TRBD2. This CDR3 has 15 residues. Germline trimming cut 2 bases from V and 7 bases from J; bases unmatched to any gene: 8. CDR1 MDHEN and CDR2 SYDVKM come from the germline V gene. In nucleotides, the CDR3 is TGTGCCAGCAGTTTAACTAGCGGGATGGGTGGAGAGCAGTACTTC. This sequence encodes CASSLTSGMGGEQYF. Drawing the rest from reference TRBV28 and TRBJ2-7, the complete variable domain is DVKVTQSSRYLVKRTGEKVFLECVQDMDHENMFWYRQDPGLGLRLIYFSYDVKMKEKGDIPEGYSVSREKKERFSLILESASTNQTSMYLCASSLTSGMGGEQYFGPGTRLTVT.

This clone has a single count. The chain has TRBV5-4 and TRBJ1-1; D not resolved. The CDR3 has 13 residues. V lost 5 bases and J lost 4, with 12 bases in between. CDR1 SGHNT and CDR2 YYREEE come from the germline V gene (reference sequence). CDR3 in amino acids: CASSYGRSTEAFF. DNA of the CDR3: TGTGCCAGCAGTTATGGACGGAGCACTGAAGCTTTCTTT.

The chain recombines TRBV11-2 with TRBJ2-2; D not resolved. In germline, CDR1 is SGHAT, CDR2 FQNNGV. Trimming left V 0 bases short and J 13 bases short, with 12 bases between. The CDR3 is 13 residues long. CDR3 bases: TGTGCCAGCAGCTTAGAAGAACGTTGGGCGCTGTTTTTT. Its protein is CASSLEERWALFF.

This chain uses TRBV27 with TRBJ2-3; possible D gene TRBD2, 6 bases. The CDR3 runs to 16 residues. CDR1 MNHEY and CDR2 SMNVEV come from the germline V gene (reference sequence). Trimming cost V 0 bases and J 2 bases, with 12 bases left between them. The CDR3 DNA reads TGTGCCAGCAGTTTATCGGAGGGGCATTTCACAGATACGCAGTATTTT. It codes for CASSLSEGHFTDTQYF.

The CDR3 region has the DNA TGTGCCAGCAGCAAAGCAAACACTGAAGCTTTCTTT. Translation gives CASSKANTEAFF. The V and J genes are TRBV7-3 and TRBJ1-1; no reliable D call. This CDR3 spans 12 amino acids. CDR1 is SGHTA, CDR2 FQGTGA, per germline. V was clipped by 5 bases and J by 2 bases, with 6 bases between them.

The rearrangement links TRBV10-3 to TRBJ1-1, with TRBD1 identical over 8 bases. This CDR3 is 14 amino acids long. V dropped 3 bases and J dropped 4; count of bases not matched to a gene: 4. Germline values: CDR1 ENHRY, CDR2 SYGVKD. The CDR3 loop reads CAISELTGGTEAFF. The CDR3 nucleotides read TGTGCCATCAGTGAATTAACAGGGGGCACTGAAGCTTTCTTT.

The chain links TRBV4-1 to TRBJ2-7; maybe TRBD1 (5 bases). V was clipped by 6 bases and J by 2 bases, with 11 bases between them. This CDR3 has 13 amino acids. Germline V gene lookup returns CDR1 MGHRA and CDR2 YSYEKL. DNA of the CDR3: TGCGCCAGCAGTTTACAGGAGACCTACGAGCAGTACTTC. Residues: CASSLQETYEQYF.

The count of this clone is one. The CDR3 here is CASSVGWLDLNEQFF. The CDR3 nucleotides are TGTGCCAGCAGCGTAGGATGGTTAGACCTGAATGAGCAGTTCTTC. The chain links TRBV9 to TRBJ2-1; D unresolved. V dropped 0 bases and J dropped 7 bases, with 14 bases sitting between them. Germline CDR1 SGDLS, CDR2 YYNGEE. The CDR3 has 15 residues. The full variable domain, rest sourced from reference TRBV9 and TRBJ2-1, is DSGVTQTPKHLITATGQRVTLRCSPRSGDLSVYWYQQSLDQGLQFLIQYYNGEERAKGNILERFSAQQFPDLHSELNLSSLELGDSALYFCASSVGWLDLNEQFFGPGTRLTVL.

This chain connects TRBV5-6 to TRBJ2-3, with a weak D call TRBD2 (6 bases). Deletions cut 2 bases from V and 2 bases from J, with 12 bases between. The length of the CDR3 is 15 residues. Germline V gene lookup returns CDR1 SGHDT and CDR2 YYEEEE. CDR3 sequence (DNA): TGTGCCAGCAGCTTAGATGGCGGGAACACAGATACGCAGTATTTT. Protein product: CASSLDGGNTDTQYF.